This record covers a single T cell receptor beta chain. This sample is part of a study of early T cells in non-severe SARS-CoV-2 infection. The ends were cut back, 1 base at V and 3 bases at J, with 12 bases in the middle. The CDR3 is 15 amino acids. The germline V gene has CDR1 SEHNR and CDR2 FQNEAQ (reference sequence). Each CDR3 protein gets one entry after TCRdb re-called the 5' RACE reads with MiXCR. The sample holds approximately 69,000 distinct CDR3 sequences, roughly 10% seen once. The V call is TRBV7-9, the J call TRBJ2-5; D unclear. Sequencing used whole blood. The TCR originated in an adult who was a healthcare worker with PCR-confirmed SARS-CoV-2 infection or an uninfected control (not recorded which). CDR3 sequence (DNA): TGTGCCAGCAGCTTAGGCAGCCTAAGCAAAGAGACCCAGTACTTC. This sequence encodes CASSLGSLSKETQYF. Supplemented by reference TRBV7-9 and TRBJ2-5, the full variable domain reads DTGVSQNPRHKITKRGQNVTFRCDPISEHNRLYWYRQTLGQGPEFLTYFQNEAQLEKSRLLSDRFSAERPKGSFSTLEIQRTEQGDSAMYLCASSLGSLSKETQYFGPGTRLLVL.